Below are 3 T cell receptor beta chains sequenced from a single sample in a study of T cell repertoires in cytomegalovirus infection. TCRdb recomputed calls from the reads with MiXCR, one row per CDR3 protein. The top ten clones hold about 4.6% of a sample with 150,000 to 200,000 distinct CDR3 sequences, roughly 9% of them seen once. Sequencing was done on a sample of PBMCs. These receptors were obtained from a human donor in good health (CMV status not recorded). Some clones in this sample may be carry-over from other donors' samples.

This clonotype was recorded at least ten times. CDR3 sequence reads: CASSSLSGGRAGQETQYF. CDR3 nucleotide sequence: TGTGCCAGCAGCTCTCTCTCGGGGGGCAGGGCGGGTCAAGAGACCCAGTACTTC. The V gene is TRBV28, the J gene TRBJ2-5; D might be TRBD2 (7 bases). This CDR3 has 18 amino acids. Trimming shortened V by 6 bases and J by 2 bases, and 25 bases separated the two germline ends. Per germline, CDR1 MDHEN and CDR2 SYDVKM. The variable domain in full, completed from reference TRBV28 and TRBJ2-5, reads DVKVTQSSRYLVKRTGEKVFLECVQDMDHENMFWYRQDPGLGLRLIYFSYDVKMKEKGDIPEGYSVSREKKERFSLILESASTNQTSMYLCASSSLSGGRAGQETQYFGPGTRLLVL.

This clonotype occurred many times. The chain is built from TRBV12-3 or TRBV12-4 and TRBJ2-7, with D perhaps TRBD1 or TRBD2 (5 bases each). Trimming pared 5 bases from V and 4 bases from J, leaving 12 bases between. The CDR3 has 13 amino acids. This chain's CDR3 is CASSGLGVYEQYF. The CDR3 DNA sequence: TGTGCCAGCAGTGGACTGGGGGTGTACGAGCAGTACTTC.

This clonotype was recorded a few times. The genes are TRBV9 and TRBJ2-5, with 9 bases that match TRBD1. This CDR3 is built from 13 residues. CDR1 is SGDLS and CDR2 is YYNGEE in the germline V gene. After removal of 7 bases from V and 3 bases from J, the junction contained 4 bases not matched to a gene. CDR3 sequence: CASAGQGKETQYF. The CDR3 DNA reads TGTGCCAGCGCCGGACAGGGGAAAGAGACCCAGTACTTC.